A single T cell receptor (beta chain) is shown here with its context. Its antigen remains unknown. This record belongs to a study of shared clonotypes between healthy human individuals. Study-level results: Exclusively blood specimens were collected; tissue repertoires likely differ.

Template amounts of approximately 300 ng DNA, some 30,000 T cell genomes, were employed in unsorted PBMC replicate PCRs. This table comes from immunoSEQ multiplex PCR, and its TCRdb copy is limited to in-frame clones, with some not included. The table lists around 500,000 clones, 79% of them singletons. V dropped 2 bases and J dropped 2 bases, with 16 bases sitting between them. The CDR3 runs 17 residues. CDR1 and CDR2 (germline): SGHVS, FNYEAQ. This TCR came from a middle-aged woman in good health. Some clones in this sample may be carry-over from other donors' samples. Sequences were obtained from PBMCs. The genes are TRBV7-6 and TRBJ2-1; no clear D gene. The CDR3 DNA reads as TGTGCCAGCAGCTTAAGTAGGCCGGCTAGAGCCTACAATGAGCAGTTCTTC. Translating gives CASSLSRPARAYNEQFF.